The 5 T cell receptor beta chains listed next were all sequenced from one sample in a study of blood T cell repertoires in COVID-19. Assay: immunoSEQ multiplex PCR; the TCRdb copy retains only in-frame clones and omits some. The profile shows approximately 200,000 clones, roughly 80% of them singletons. What was sequenced was peripheral blood. The receptors derive from a woman in her forties or fifties with acute or convalescent COVID-19.

The rearrangement uses TRBV7-2 and TRBJ2-7, with TRBD2 identical over 8 bases. Germline loops: CDR1 SGHTA, CDR2 FQGNSA. CDR3 length: 15 residues. Losses at the gene ends were 1 base for V and 4 bases for J; bases not matched to a gene: 6. The CDR3 region has the DNA TGTGCCAGCAGCTTAGACGGCGGGGGGAGGTACGAGCAGTACTTC. Protein sequence: CASSLDGGGRYEQYF.

J is TRBJ1-1 and V is TRBV6-5; D is perhaps TRBD1 (5 bases). Per germline, CDR1 MNHEY and CDR2 SVGAGI. The CDR3 contains 14 residues. Trimming took 6 bases from V and 0 from J, leaving 11 bases between them. In DNA, the CDR3 is TGTGCCAGCAGACTCAGGGAAATGAACACTGAAGCTTTCTTT. Its translation is CASRLREMNTEAFF.

This rearrangement joins TRBV28 to TRBJ1-4, with 8 bases matching TRBD1. Germline V gene sequence: CDR1 MDHEN, CDR2 SYDVKM. After removal of 5 bases from V and 6 bases from J, the junction contained 8 bases not matched to a gene. This CDR3 is built from 15 residues. CDR3 nucleotide sequence: TGTGCCAGCAGTCTCGACAGGGGAACATATGAAAAACTGTTTTTT. Residues: CASSLDRGTYEKLFF.

This clone came up once. The chain links TRBV19 to TRBJ2-7; D is perhaps TRBD1 (5 bases). The CDR3 runs 15 residues. CDR1 and CDR2 (germline): LNHDA, SQIVND (reference sequence). The V gene lost 1 base and the J gene lost 5 bases, with 15 bases spanning the gap. CDR3 bases: TGTGCCAGTAGTATAGTATTAGGGGAATTGAACGAGCAGTACTTC. Protein sequence: CASSIVLGELNEQYF.

This rearrangement joins TRBV4-3 to TRBJ2-3, with no clear D. This CDR3 spans 14 amino acids. Germline CDR1 LGHNA, CDR2 YSLEER. V was pared by 0 bases and J by 4 bases, with 8 bases between. Here the CDR3 reads CASSQELQSDTQYF. The CDR3, as DNA: TGCGCCAGCAGCCAAGAACTACAATCAGATACGCAGTATTTT.